These 31 T cell receptor beta chains came from one sample sequenced in a study of T cells after yellow fever vaccination. TCRdb re-analysed the 5' RACE reads in MiXCR, keeping a single row per CDR3 protein. This table has 60,000 to 75,000 distinct CDR3 sequences, 5% to 8% appearing once. The input for sequencing was CD8+ T cells sorted from PBMCs, taken approximately 47 days after the first yellow fever vaccination. The source is a man aged 18 to 29 who received the YFV17D yellow fever vaccine.

This clonotype was seen at least ten times. V gene TRBV7-6 combines with J gene TRBJ2-1; D may be TRBD1 (5 bases). The V end was cut by 3 bases, the J end by 0 bases, with 12 bases between. CDR1 and CDR2 (germline): SGHVS, FNYEAQ. The CDR3 totals 16 residues. DNA for the CDR3: TGTGCCAGCAGCTTTTCCGACAGATCCTCCTACAATGAGCAGTTCTTC. Translating gives CASSFSDRSSYNEQFF.

This clonotype showed up many times. The J gene is TRBJ2-1, the V gene TRBV5-1; TRBD1 might be the D (5 bases). V was shortened by 3 bases and J by 7 bases, with 17 bases between the two germline ends. The length of the CDR3 is 15 residues. Germline values: CDR1 SGHRS, CDR2 YFSETQ. For the CDR3, the DNA is TGCGCCAGCAGCTACCGGACACCTGAGGTAAATGAGCAGTTCTTC. This gives the protein CASSYRTPEVNEQFF.

V gene TRBV6-2 or TRBV6-3 combines with J gene TRBJ1-1; tentatively, D is TRBD1 (5 bases). Germline CDR1 and CDR2: MNHEY and SVGEGT. The CDR3 sequence is 12 residues long. Trimming pared 6 bases from V and 2 bases from J, leaving 7 bases between. The DNA for the CDR3 is TGTGCCAGCAGAAGGACAAACACTGAAGCTTTCTTT. Amino acid sequence: CASRRTNTEAFF.

This clonotype was seen repeatedly, ten times or more. This chain uses TRBV7-9 with TRBJ2-7, with TRBD1 identical over 9 bases. Germline-derived CDR1 and CDR2 are SEHNR and FQNEAQ (reference sequence). V was pared by 2 bases and J by 7 bases, with 6 bases of the junction left unmatched. The CDR3 loop spans 14 amino acids. The chain's CDR3 is CASSLSRTGDEQYV. The CDR3 nucleotides are TGTGCCAGCAGCTTAAGTCGGACAGGGGATGAGCAGTACGTC.

This clonotype was observed many times. This sequence joins TRBV27 and TRBJ2-1, with 9 positions matching TRBD2. Trimming at V came to 5 bases and at J to 9 bases, leaving 11 bases not matched to a gene. The CDR3 is 15 residues long. Looked up from germline, CDR1 is MNHEY and CDR2 is SMNVEV (reference sequence). As DNA, the CDR3 is TGTGCCAGCAGTGACTTTGCGGGGGGGCTGGGTGAGCAGTTCTTC. Translation gives CASSDFAGGLGEQFF.

This clonotype occurred many times. This chain joins TRBV27 and TRBJ2-5; TRBD1 aligns across 9 bases. J was trimmed by 4 bases and V by 2 bases; bases with no gene match: 5. This CDR3 region has 15 residues. Looked up from germline, CDR1 is MNHEY and CDR2 is SMNVEV (reference sequence). CDR3 sequence: CASSLPGTGRETQYF. The DNA for the CDR3 is TGTGCCAGCAGTTTACCAGGGACAGGGAGAGAGACCCAGTACTTC.

This clonotype was seen repeatedly, ten times or more. The chain employs TRBV7-3 and TRBJ2-3, with 13 positions matching TRBD2. The V and J ends lost 3 bases and 5 bases, in that order; junction bases with no gene match: 2. Looked up from germline, CDR1 is SGHTA and CDR2 is FQGTGA. This CDR3 has 15 residues. This CDR3 reads CASSFGLAGEDTQYF. The DNA for the CDR3 is TGTGCCAGCAGCTTCGGACTAGCGGGGGAAGATACGCAGTATTTT.

For this clonotype: A single base separates this from a much larger clone, so it may be a read error. The chain recombines TRBV20-1 with TRBJ1-5; maybe TRBD1 (6 bases). CDR3 length: 14 residues. Germline CDR1 and CDR2: DFQATT and SNEGSKA (reference sequence). The CDR3 DNA reads as TGCTGTGCTAAGTCTCCAGGGGATAGTCAGCCCCAGCATTTT. It yields the protein CCAKSPGDSQPQHF.

This clonotype showed up many times. V usage is TRBV12-3 or TRBV12-4 and J usage is TRBJ2-3; the D call may be TRBD1 or TRBD2 (6 bases each). V lost 3 bases, J lost 4 bases, and 11 bases lay in between. The CDR3 spans 14 residues. CDR3 in amino acids: CASSLVGGSDTQYF. The CDR3 DNA is TGTGCCAGCAGTTTGGTGGGGGGCTCAGATACGCAGTATTTT.

This clonotype was counted many times. The chain recombines TRBV6-5 with TRBJ2-3; D is possibly TRBD2 (5 bases). CDR1 and CDR2 from the germline V gene are MNHEY and SVGAGI. The CDR3 extends over 16 amino acids. V was shortened by 7 bases and J by 1 base, with 18 bases between the two germline ends. As DNA, the CDR3 is TGTGCCAGCACTCCACTAGGTTTCGAAGGCACAGATACGCAGTATTTT. Translated: CASTPLGFEGTDTQYF.

V is TRBV3-1 and J is TRBJ1-4; D is unresolved. V gave up 11 bases and J gave up 13 bases, with 29 bases separating them. The CDR3 is 15 amino acids. Per germline, CDR1 LGHDT and CDR2 YNNKEL (reference sequence). The CDR3 sequence: CACTQASEARFRLFF. CDR3 sequence (DNA): TGTGCCTGCACCCAAGCGTCGGAGGCCAGGTTTCGACTGTTTTTT. Combining the CDR3 with reference TRBV3-1 and TRBJ1-4 gives the whole variable domain DTAVSQTPKYLVTQMGNDKSIKCEQNLGHDTMYWYKQDSKKFLKIMFSYNNKELIINETVPNRFSPKSPDKAHLNLHINSLELGDSAVYFCACTQASEARFRLFFGSGTQLSVL.

This clonotype has a count of ten or more. The chain joins TRBV9 to TRBJ2-1; TRBD2 agrees at 8 bases. Germline CDR1 and CDR2: SGDLS and YYNGEE. The CDR3 covers 15 residues. V lost 0 bases, J lost 1 base, and 0 bases stayed unmatched. CDR3 residues: CASSVAGGSYNEQFF. The CDR3, as DNA: TGTGCCAGCAGCGTAGCGGGAGGGTCCTACAATGAGCAGTTCTTC.

This clonotype occurred many times. The V gene is TRBV9, the J gene TRBJ2-1; the match to TRBD2 covers 8 bases. The V and J ends lost 7 bases and 0 bases, in that order; junction bases with no gene match: 15. CDR3 size: 18 residues. Germline CDR1 is SGDLS and CDR2 is YYNGEE. In DNA, the CDR3 is TGTGCCAGCCGACCCGGGGGGGGGCCCTTTAGCTCCTACAATGAGCAGTTCTTC. Protein: CASRPGGGPFSSYNEQFF.

This clonotype showed up many times. This sequence joins TRBV5-1 and TRBJ2-1; TRBD1 aligns across 7 bases. V lost 1 base and J lost 2; bases outside the gene matches: 9. This CDR3 comprises 17 residues. The germline V gene encodes CDR1 SGHRS and CDR2 YFSETQ. The CDR3, as DNA: TGCGCCAGCAGCTTGACTGCGGAACAGGGGCCCTACAATGAGCAGTTCTTC. It translates to CASSLTAEQGPYNEQFF.

The V call is TRBV11-1, the J call TRBJ2-1; TRBD1 matches 10 bases. After removal of 4 bases from V and 3 bases from J, the junction contained 15 bases not matched to a gene. CDR3 length: 19 amino acids. Germline V gene data show CDR1 as SGHAT and CDR2 as FQDESV (reference sequence). The CDR3 DNA reads TGTGCCAGCAGCTCTAATCTGGGCACCGGGACAGGGGACTACAATGAGCAGTTCTTC. Translating it yields CASSSNLGTGTGDYNEQFF.

This clonotype was counted many times. J is TRBJ1-3 and V is TRBV4-3; no clear D. The ends were cut back, 4 bases at V and 2 bases at J, with 9 bases in the middle. This CDR3 contains 14 residues. Per germline, CDR1 LGHNA and CDR2 YSLEER. CDR3 DNA sequence: TGCGCCAGCAGCCTCGCCGGGGCTGGAAACACCATATATTTT. Encoded protein: CASSLAGAGNTIYF.

This clonotype was counted ten times or more. The rearrangement joins TRBV6-1 to TRBJ1-4; TRBD1 aligns across 10 bases. Trimming cost V 6 bases and J 8 bases; bases outside gene matches: 3. Per the germline V gene, CDR1 is MNHNS and CDR2 is SASEGT. The CDR3 has 13 residues. The CDR3 sequence: CASRDRGEEKLFF. CDR3 bases: TGTGCCAGCAGGGACAGGGGGGAAGAAAAACTGTTTTTT.

About this clonotype itself: The junction departs from germline at one end; a sequencing error may be responsible. The chain has TRBV20-1 and TRBJ2-1, with D possibly being TRBD1 (5 bases). CDR1 and CDR2 from the germline V gene are DFQATT and SNEGSKA (reference sequence). The CDR3 covers 15 residues. The DNA for the CDR3 is TGCTGTGCTAGAGAAGGGGCCGTTTCCTACAATGAGCAGTTCTTC. Translation: CCAREGAVSYNEQFF.

The sample holds many counts of this clonotype. The chain recombines TRBV7-3 with TRBJ2-2, with no clear D. CDR1 is SGHTA and CDR2 is FQGTGA in the germline V gene. Trimming shortened V by 5 bases and J by 8 bases, and 9 bases separated the two germline ends. CDR3 size: 12 residues. DNA of the CDR3: TGTGCCAGCAGCCACCCTGGGGGGGAGCTGTTTTTT. Its protein product is CASSHPGGELFF.

This clonotype occurred many times. This chain joins TRBV5-4 and TRBJ2-2; no definite D call. CDR3 size: 14 residues. The germline V gene has CDR1 SGHNT and CDR2 YYREEE (reference sequence). The V and J ends lost 0 bases and 1 base respectively, with 4 bases between them. The CDR3 nucleotides read TGTGCCAGCAGCTTGGCTGTGAACACCGGGGAGCTGTTTTTT. Residues: CASSLAVNTGELFF.

This clonotype was seen ten or more times. The genes are TRBV7-8 and TRBJ1-4; D is undetermined. Germline values: CDR1 SGHVS, CDR2 FQNEAQ. The CDR3 spans 16 residues. V lost 4 bases to trimming and J lost 5 bases, with 17 bases between them. The CDR3 DNA is TGTGCCAGCAGCTCAAGATTCCGGACGGGGAATGAAAAACTGTTTTTT. Translation: CASSSRFRTGNEKLFF.

In this sample, this clonotype turned up many times. This CDR3 reads CASSPDLYTGELFF. The DNA of the CDR3 is TGTGCCAGCAGCCCGGACCTGTACACCGGGGAGCTGTTTTTT. V and J are TRBV4-2 and TRBJ2-2; D is undetermined. The germline V and J ends were trimmed by 4 bases and 3 bases, with 9 bases remaining between them. The CDR3 length is 14 residues. CDR1 and CDR2 from the germline V gene are LGHNA and YNFKEQ.

This clonotype has at least ten counts. The CDR3 loop reads CASKPSPGNYEQYF. The CDR3 nucleotides read TGTGCCAGTAAACCCTCTCCAGGGAACTACGAGCAGTACTTC. This rearrangement joins TRBV19 to TRBJ2-7; weak D call: TRBD1 (5 bases). The CDR3 has 14 amino acids. V lost 7 bases, J lost 3 bases, and 16 bases lay in between. CDR1 LNHDA and CDR2 SQIVND come from the germline V gene (reference sequence). The full variable domain, with the rest looked up from reference TRBV19 and TRBJ2-7, is DGGITQSPKYLFRKEGQNVTLSCEQNLNHDAMYWYRQDPGQGLRLIYYSQIVNDFQKGDIAEGYSVSREKKESFPLTVTSAQKNPTAFYLCASKPSPGNYEQYFGPGTRLTVT.

The table lists this clonotype with many counts. This CDR3 reads CASSPATSTYTEAFF. The CDR3 nucleotides read TGTGCCAGCAGTCCCGCGACATCAACCTACACTGAAGCTTTCTTT. The gene calls are TRBV28 and TRBJ1-1; no clear D. The V gene's germline CDR1 is MDHEN and CDR2 SYDVKM. CDR3 length: 15 amino acids. Trimming shortened V by 5 bases and J by 3 bases, and 16 bases separated the two germline ends.

This clonotype came up many times. The chain recombines TRBV6-5 with TRBJ2-7; TRBD1 or TRBD2 may be the D gene (5 bases each). V was shortened by 0 bases and J by 3 bases, with 9 bases between the two germline ends. Per the germline V gene, CDR1 is MNHEY and CDR2 is SVGAGI. The CDR3 sequence is 14 residues long. In nucleotides, the CDR3 is TGTGCCAGCAGTTACTCTGGGGGAAACTACGAGCAGTACGTC. Translated, it gives CASSYSGGNYEQYV.

Ten or more counts support this clonotype. The chain is built from TRBV6-2 or TRBV6-3 and TRBJ2-1; D is undetermined. This CDR3 is built from 14 residues. CDR1 is MNHEY and CDR2 is SVGEGT in the germline V gene. The ends were cut back, 5 bases at V and 1 base at J, with 9 bases in the middle. CDR3 sequence: CASSTARSYNEQFF. CDR3 coding DNA: TGTGCCAGCAGTACCGCGAGATCCTACAATGAGCAGTTCTTC.

This clonotype was observed at least ten times. V is TRBV11-2 and J is TRBJ2-4; the match to TRBD1 covers 10 bases. Trimming took 5 bases from V and 4 from J; bases not matched to a gene: 8. The CDR3 runs to 16 residues. CDR1 is SGHAT and CDR2 is FQNNGV in the germline V gene. The chain's CDR3 is CASSHTGQGRKNIQYF. Written as DNA, the CDR3 is TGTGCCAGCAGCCACACGGGACAGGGGAGAAAAAACATTCAGTACTTC.

This clonotype was picked up a small number of times. This sequence joins TRBV3-1 and TRBJ1-4; no clear D gene. CDR1 LGHDT and CDR2 YNNKEL come from the germline V gene (reference sequence). The CDR3 has 15 amino acids. V lost 4 bases and J 8 bases, leaving 17 bases between the germline ends. In DNA form, the CDR3 reads TGTGCCAGCAGCCCCTGGACTGGCCACGGCGAAAAACTGTTTTTT. It is translated as CASSPWTGHGEKLFF.

There are a few counts of this clonotype. This chain joins TRBV7-3 and TRBJ2-3, with 12 nucleotides matching TRBD2. With 4 bases clipped from V and 5 bases from J, the junction kept 7 bases outside the gene matches. The CDR3 runs 16 residues. Looked up from germline, CDR1 is SGHTA and CDR2 is FQGTGA. The DNA of the CDR3 is TGTGCCAGCAGCTGGACTAGCGGGGAGAAAGGAGATACGCAGTATTTT. Protein product: CASSWTSGEKGDTQYF.

This clonotype has at least ten counts. This chain joins TRBV19 and TRBJ2-5; 9 nucleotides match TRBD2. V shed 3 bases, J shed 5 bases, and the junction held 10 bases outside the gene matches. Germline V gene sequence: CDR1 LNHDA, CDR2 SQIVND (reference sequence). The CDR3 contains 16 residues. As DNA, the CDR3 is TGTGCCAGTAGTATCCGGAGCGGGGGGCCGTGGGAGACCCAGTACTTC. Amino acids: CASSIRSGGPWETQYF.

This clonotype was detected a few times. The J gene is TRBJ2-6, the V gene TRBV6-1; D uncertain. This CDR3 is 15 amino acids long. Germline loops: CDR1 MNHNS, CDR2 SASEGT. Trimming took off 2 bases at V and 2 bases at J, with 7 bases between the two ends. The CDR3: CASSEQATGANVLTF. The CDR3 DNA reads TGTGCCAGCAGTGAACAGGCCACTGGGGCCAACGTCCTGACTTTC.